What follows are 27 T cell receptor beta chains derived from one specimen sequenced in a study of CD8+CD57+ T cells in acquired aplastic anemia. Researchers used genomic DNA as the template to profile TCR beta VDJ and CDR3. TCRdb fed the reads into MiXCR, producing one record per CDR3 protein. This sample carries around 160,000 distinct CDR3 sequences, 47% of them seen once, and the ten largest clones take 2.5% to 3.5%. Before being chosen for sequencing, patients had shown CD8+CD57+ cell expansion by flow cytometry. Sequenced material: sorted CD4+, CD8+, or CD8+CD57+ T cells (not recorded which) from PBMCs. All receptors come from a human donor with aplastic anemia.

The chain has TRBV20-1 and TRBJ2-6; D unresolved. Germline V CDR1 and CDR2: DFQATT, SNEGSKA (reference sequence). V gave up 3 bases and J gave up 1 base, with 4 bases separating them. This CDR3 spans 13 amino acids. The CDR3: CSASGSGANVLTF. The DNA of the CDR3 is TGCAGTGCTAGTGGGTCTGGGGCCAACGTCCTGACTTTC.

This clonotype was seen only a few times. The chain recombines TRBV2 with TRBJ2-1; 8 nucleotides align to TRBD2. This CDR3 spans 14 amino acids. Germline CDR1 reads SNHLY; CDR2 reads FYNNEI. The J segment lost 6 bases and the V segment lost 4 bases, leaving 5 bases of the junction unmatched. This CDR3 reads CASSAGTRPNEQFF. In DNA, the CDR3 is TGTGCCAGCAGTGCCGGGACTAGGCCCAATGAGCAGTTCTTC.

This clonotype has a count of ten or more. This chain joins TRBV20-1 and TRBJ2-2; tentative D call: TRBD1 (6 bases). The CDR3 runs to 14 residues. Trimming removed 5 bases from V and 0 bases from J, with 10 bases in between. Germline-derived CDR1 and CDR2 are DFQATT and SNEGSKA (reference sequence). The CDR3 DNA follows: TGCAGTGCTGGACAGCCAACGAACACCGGGGAGCTGTTTTTT. This encodes CSAGQPTNTGELFF.

V is TRBV29-1 and J is TRBJ1-1; TRBD1 is a possible D gene (5 bases). Trimming shortened V by 7 bases and J by 4 bases, and 16 bases separated the two germline ends. CDR1 and CDR2 (germline): SQVTM, ANQGSEA. The CDR3 has 13 amino acids. CDR3 nucleotide sequence: TGCAGCGCCGGGACCGCTCCGGGCACTGAAGCTTTCTTT. Translating gives CSAGTAPGTEAFF.

J is TRBJ2-1 and V is TRBV10-3; 7 bases agree with TRBD2. The CDR3 spans 18 residues. The ends lost 10 bases at V and 0 bases at J; junction bases unmatched: 18. Per germline, CDR1 ENHRY and CDR2 SYGVKD. As DNA, the CDR3 is TGTGCCACCTTACCCCAACTAGCGTCATTGAGCTCCTACAATGAGCAGTTCTTC. It encodes CATLPQLASLSSYNEQFF.

This clonotype was seen only a few times. V usage is TRBV2 and J usage is TRBJ1-2, with 10 bases identical to TRBD1. V shed 8 bases and J 8 bases; nucleotides not matched to a gene: 5. In germline, CDR1 is SNHLY, CDR2 FYNNEI. This CDR3 has 12 amino acids. The CDR3 is CASFRDRGGYTF. CDR3 sequence (DNA): TGTGCCAGCTTCCGGGACAGGGGAGGCTACACCTTC.

The chain has TRBV25-1 and TRBJ2-1; 7 bases are a match to TRBD2. The germline V gene has CDR1 MGHDK and CDR2 SYGVNS. Trimming cost V 4 bases and J 3 bases; bases outside gene matches: 12. The CDR3 length is 17 residues. DNA of the CDR3: TGTGCCAGCAGTGCTAGGTTCCTAGCGGCATTCTACAATGAGCAGTTCTTC. Translated: CASSARFLAAFYNEQFF. Full variable domain (remainder filled in from reference TRBV25-1 and TRBJ2-1): EADIYQTPRYLVIGTGKKITLECSQTMGHDKMYWYQQDPGMELHLIHYSYGVNSTEKGDLSSESTVSRIRTEHFPLTLESARPSHTSQYLCASSARFLAAFYNEQFFGPGTRLTVL.

Comments on this clonotype: This may arise from a read error, as a much more abundant clone is one base away. The genes are TRBV3-1 and TRBJ2-7; tentatively, D is TRBD1 or TRBD2 (5 bases each). This CDR3 has 13 residues. Germline CDR1 LGHDT, CDR2 YNNKEL (reference sequence). The CDR3 sequence is CASSYDRGIEQHF. DNA of the CDR3: TGTGCCAGCAGCTACGACAGAGGGATCGAGCAGCACTTC.

V gene TRBV11-2 combines with J gene TRBJ2-5; a possible D gene is TRBD1 (6 bases). The ends were cut back, 5 bases at V and 4 bases at J, with 23 bases in the middle. CDR1 and CDR2 (germline): SGHAT, FQNNGV. This CDR3 region has 17 residues. The CDR3, as DNA: TGTGCCAGCAGCCAGGTTGTTGGGGGCCGAAGCCGAGAGACCCAGTACTTC. Translated, it gives CASSQVVGGRSRETQYF.

On this clonotype itself: This clone may be a read error of a much larger clone one base away. J is TRBJ1-2 and V is TRBV5-1, with D unresolved. The CDR3 length is 14 residues. Per germline, CDR1 SGHRS and CDR2 YFSETQ. The CDR3 nucleotides read TGCGCCAGCAGCTTGGCCGGGGAGGACTATGGCTGCACCTTC. Translating it yields CASSLAGEDYGCTF.

The rearrangement joins TRBV20-1 to TRBJ1-1; D not resolved. V shed 2 bases and J shed 4 bases, with 14 bases lying between them. There are 14 residues in the CDR3. Looked up from germline, CDR1 is DFQATT and CDR2 is SNEGSKA (reference sequence). The CDR3: CSARTTGWITEAFF. The CDR3 DNA follows: TGCAGTGCTAGAACCACGGGGTGGATCACTGAAGCTTTCTTT.

The chain employs TRBV7-9 and TRBJ2-7, with D perhaps TRBD1 (5 bases). The CDR3 is 14 residues long. The germline V gene encodes CDR1 SEHNR and CDR2 FQNEAQ (reference sequence). V was shortened by 0 bases and J by 2 bases, with 8 bases between the two germline ends. Written as DNA, the CDR3 is TGTGCCAGCAGCTTAGCGGACACTACCTACGAGCAGTACTTC. This translates into CASSLADTTYEQYF.

The chain employs TRBV6-1 and TRBJ2-3; D unclear. Germline loops: CDR1 MNHNS, CDR2 SASEGT. V was clipped by 1 base and J by 0 bases, with 8 bases between them. The CDR3 contains 15 residues. CDR3 loop: CASSEVASSTDTQYF. The CDR3 DNA reads TGTGCCAGCAGTGAAGTTGCTAGTAGCACAGATACGCAGTATTTT.

V usage is TRBV25-1 and J usage is TRBJ2-3; D uncertain. Trimming cost V 2 bases and J 6 bases, with 3 bases left between them. Germline V gene sequence: CDR1 MGHDK, CDR2 SYGVNS. CDR3 size: 11 residues. The CDR3 sequence: CASSEVDTQYF. CDR3 DNA sequence: TGTGCCAGCAGTGAAGTGGATACGCAGTATTTT.

This rearrangement joins TRBV7-9 to TRBJ2-7; perhaps TRBD2 as D (7 bases). Germline CDR1 is SEHNR and CDR2 is FQNEAQ (reference sequence). V lost 5 bases, J lost 0 bases, and 14 bases lay in between. The CDR3 is 15 amino acids. The DNA for the CDR3 is TGTGCCAGCAGCCCGGGGGGCGCGAGCTCCTACGAGCAGTACTTC. It specifies CASSPGGASSYEQYF.

V usage is TRBV2 and J usage is TRBJ1-4, with TRBD1 as a possible D gene (6 bases). Germline V lookup: CDR1 SNHLY, CDR2 FYNNEI. This CDR3 is 13 amino acids long. Between the trimmed V and J ends, which lost 10 bases and 8 bases, there was a span of 17 bases. CDR3 sequence (DNA): TGTGCCATCAGCGGGGGCGAAGAGGAAAAACTGTTTTTT. Amino acids: CAISGGEEEKLFF.

The rearrangement joins TRBV10-3 to TRBJ1-5; 8 bases align to TRBD1. The CDR3 sequence is 17 residues long. CDR1 and CDR2 from the germline V gene are ENHRY and SYGVKD. The V segment lost 2 bases and the J segment 4 bases; nucleotides outside the gene matches: 10. CDR3 coding DNA: TGTGCCATCAGTGAGACCCGGACAGGGTTCGAGAATCAGCCCCAGCATTTT. Translated, it gives CAISETRTGFENQPQHF.

The chain uses TRBV27 and TRBJ1-2; D is uncertain. Germline V CDR1 and CDR2: MNHEY, SMNVEV (reference sequence). Trimming stripped 2 bases from V and 6 bases from J, with 16 bases between. The CDR3 contains 15 residues. Here the CDR3 reads CASSLAGRMWNGYTF. In DNA form, the CDR3 reads TGTGCCAGCAGTTTAGCTGGGCGAATGTGGAATGGCTACACCTTC.

The chain carries TRBV20-1 and TRBJ2-7, with TRBD1 matching over 7 bases. The CDR3 sequence is 14 residues long. Per germline, CDR1 DFQATT and CDR2 SNEGSKA (reference sequence). J gave up 5 bases and V 3 bases, and 10 bases lay outside the gene matches. The CDR3 DNA reads TGCAGTGCTAGGCCGGCAGGGACAGCCCACGAGCAGTACTTC. Its translation is CSARPAGTAHEQYF.

In its sample, this clonotype was seen once. The chain links TRBV7-9 to TRBJ2-5; 9 nucleotides line up with TRBD1. V trimming: 5 bases; J trimming: 4 bases; junction bases outside the gene matches: 8. This CDR3 comprises 15 residues. Germline V lookup: CDR1 SEHNR, CDR2 FQNEAQ (reference sequence). This CDR3 reads CASSPGQGTAETQYF. The CDR3 coding sequence is TGTGCCAGCAGCCCAGGACAGGGGACGGCAGAGACCCAGTACTTC. Using reference TRBV7-9 and TRBJ2-5 for the parts outside the CDR3, the full variable domain is DTGVSQNPRHKITKRGQNVTFRCDPISEHNRLYWYRQTLGQGPEFLTYFQNEAQLEKSRLLSDRFSAERPKGSFSTLEIQRTEQGDSAMYLCASSPGQGTAETQYFGPGTRLLVL.

The rearrangement joins TRBV7-8 to TRBJ2-5; D gene unclear. V gave up 5 bases and J gave up 2 bases, with 18 bases separating them. This CDR3 is 16 amino acids long. Germline CDR1 is SGHVS and CDR2 is FQNEAQ. CDR3 sequence reads: CASSPPSPRDQETQYF. CDR3 DNA: TGTGCCAGCAGCCCCCCCAGTCCGAGAGATCAAGAGACCCAGTACTTC.

This clonotype has a count of ten or more. The chain links TRBV3-1 to TRBJ1-1, with unresolved D. Germline V gives CDR1 LGHDT, CDR2 YNNKEL (reference sequence). Trimming cost V 3 bases and J 3 bases, with 5 bases left between them. The CDR3 consists of 12 residues. The CDR3 DNA reads TGTGCCAGCAGCCATGGGGACACTGAAGCTTTCTTT. It translates to CASSHGDTEAFF.

This clonotype turned up a few times. This clone may be a read error of a much larger clone one base away. The chain has TRBV2 and TRBJ1-3; D is undetermined. Germline V gives CDR1 SNHLY, CDR2 FYNNEI. CDR3 length: 16 amino acids. In DNA form, the CDR3 reads TGTGCCAGCAGTGGTCAGCGGCCAGACTCTGGAAACACCATATGTTTT. This sequence encodes CASSGQRPDSGNTICF.

Remarks on this clonotype: A much bigger clone sits one base away, suggesting this may be a read error. The chain joins TRBV14 to TRBJ1-2; D is possibly TRBD1 (5 bases). V lost 4 bases and J lost 8, with 20 bases in between. This CDR3 has 15 residues. CDR1 and CDR2 (germline): SGHDN, FVKESK. This CDR3 reads CASSLDLGTFGGYTF. The CDR3 DNA sequence: TGTGCCAGCAGCCTGGACCTCGGGACCTTCGGGGGCTACACCTTC. The whole variable domain, remainder taken from reference TRBV14 and TRBJ1-2, is EAGVTQFPSHSVIEKGQTVTLRCDPISGHDNLYWYRRVMGKEIKFLLHFVKESKQDESGMPNNRFLAERTGGTYSTLKVQPAELEDSGVYFCASSLDLGTFGGYTFGSGTRLTVV.

Note on this clonotype: A read error may explain this, as a much larger clone is one base away. V is TRBV20-1 and J is TRBJ1-1; perhaps TRBD1 as D (6 bases). This CDR3 is 12 amino acids long. Per germline, CDR1 DFQATT and CDR2 SNEGSKA (reference sequence). The CDR3 loop is CSAPRGATEAVF. CDR3 sequence (DNA): TGCAGTGCCCCCCGGGGGGCCACTGAAGCTGTCTTT.

In this sample, this clonotype turned up many times. The chain is built from TRBV2 and TRBJ2-7; 9 bases agree with TRBD1. The germline gives CDR1 SNHLY, CDR2 FYNNEI. The junction had 3 bases not matched to a gene; V was cut back by 6 bases and J by 6 bases. This CDR3 has 12 amino acids. The CDR3 sequence is CASRVDRGEQYF. Here the CDR3 DNA reads TGTGCCAGCAGGGTGGACAGGGGCGAGCAGTACTTC.

This sequence joins TRBV11-1 and TRBJ1-3; D might be TRBD1 (6 bases). V lost 3 bases, J lost 4 bases, and 19 bases lay in between. The CDR3 runs 17 residues. Germline V lookup: CDR1 SGHAT, CDR2 FQDESV (reference sequence). The chain's CDR3 is CASSLHDNRVPGNTIYF. For the CDR3, the DNA is TGTGCCAGCAGCTTGCACGACAACAGGGTTCCAGGAAACACCATATATTTT.